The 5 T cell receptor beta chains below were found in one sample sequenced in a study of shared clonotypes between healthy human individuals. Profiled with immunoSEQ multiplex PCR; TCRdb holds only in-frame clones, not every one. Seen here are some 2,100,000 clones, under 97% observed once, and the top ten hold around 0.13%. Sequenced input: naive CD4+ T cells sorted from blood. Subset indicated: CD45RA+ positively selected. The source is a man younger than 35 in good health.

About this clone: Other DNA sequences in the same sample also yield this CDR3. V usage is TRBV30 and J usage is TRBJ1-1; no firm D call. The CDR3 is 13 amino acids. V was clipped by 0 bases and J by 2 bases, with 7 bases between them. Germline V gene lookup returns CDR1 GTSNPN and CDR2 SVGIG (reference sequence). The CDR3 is CAWSVSSNTEAFF. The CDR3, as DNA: TGTGCCTGGAGTGTAAGTAGTAACACTGAAGCTTTCTTT.

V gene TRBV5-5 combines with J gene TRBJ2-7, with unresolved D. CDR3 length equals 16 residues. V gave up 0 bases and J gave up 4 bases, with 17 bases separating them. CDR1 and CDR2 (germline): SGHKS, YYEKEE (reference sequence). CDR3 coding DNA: TGTGCCAGCAGCTTGGCCGTCCACCAGACGTTGTACGAGCAGTACTTC. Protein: CASSLAVHQTLYEQYF.

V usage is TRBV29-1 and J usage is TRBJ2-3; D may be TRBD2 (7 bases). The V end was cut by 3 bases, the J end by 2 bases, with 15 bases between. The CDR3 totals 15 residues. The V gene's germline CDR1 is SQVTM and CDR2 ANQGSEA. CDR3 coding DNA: TGCAGCGTTGATCCTGGCGGGGGCCCCACAGATACGCAGTATTTT. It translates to CSVDPGGGPTDTQYF.

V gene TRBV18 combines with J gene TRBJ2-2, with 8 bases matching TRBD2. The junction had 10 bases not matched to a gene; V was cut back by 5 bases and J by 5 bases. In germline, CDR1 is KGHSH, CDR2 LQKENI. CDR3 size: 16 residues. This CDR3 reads CASSATGTRSTGELFF. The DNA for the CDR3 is TGTGCCAGCTCAGCAACCGGGACTAGAAGTACCGGGGAGCTGTTTTTT.

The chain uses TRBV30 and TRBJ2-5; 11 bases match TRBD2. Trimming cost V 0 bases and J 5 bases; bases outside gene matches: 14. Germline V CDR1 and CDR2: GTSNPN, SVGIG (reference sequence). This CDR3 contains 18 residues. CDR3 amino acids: CAWSVRKASGRHGETQYF. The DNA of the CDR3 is TGTGCCTGGAGTGTACGAAAGGCTAGCGGGAGGCATGGTGAGACCCAGTACTTC. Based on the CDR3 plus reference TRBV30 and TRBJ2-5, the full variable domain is SQTIHQWPATLVQPVGSPLSLECTVEGTSNPNLYWYRQAAGRGLQLLFYSVGIGQISSEVPQNLSASRPQDRQFILSSKKLLLSDSGFYLCAWSVRKASGRHGETQYFGPGTRLLVL.